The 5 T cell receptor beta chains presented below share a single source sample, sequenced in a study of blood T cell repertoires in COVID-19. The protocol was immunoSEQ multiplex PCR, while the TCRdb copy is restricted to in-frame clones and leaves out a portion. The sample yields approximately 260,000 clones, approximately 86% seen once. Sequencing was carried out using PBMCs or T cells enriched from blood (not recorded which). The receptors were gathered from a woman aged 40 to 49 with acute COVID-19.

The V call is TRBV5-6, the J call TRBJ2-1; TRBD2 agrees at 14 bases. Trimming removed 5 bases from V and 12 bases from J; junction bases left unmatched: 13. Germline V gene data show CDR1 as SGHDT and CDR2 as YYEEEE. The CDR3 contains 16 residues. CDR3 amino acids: CASSSAPGLAGEGQFF. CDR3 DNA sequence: TGTGCCAGCAGTTCCGCACCGGGACTAGCGGGAGAGGGGCAGTTCTTC. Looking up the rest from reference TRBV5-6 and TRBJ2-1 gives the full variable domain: DAGVTQSPTHLIKTRGQQVTLRCSPKSGHDTVSWYQQALGQGPQFIFQYYEEEERQRGNFPDRFSGHQFPNYSSELNVNALLLGDSALYLCASSSAPGLAGEGQFFGPGTRLTVL.

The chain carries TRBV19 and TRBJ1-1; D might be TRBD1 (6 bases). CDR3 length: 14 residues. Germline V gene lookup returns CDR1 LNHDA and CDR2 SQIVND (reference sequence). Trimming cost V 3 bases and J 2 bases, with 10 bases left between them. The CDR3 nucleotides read TGTGCCAGTAGTATGGGACACCAAAACACTGAAGCTTTCTTT. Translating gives CASSMGHQNTEAFF.

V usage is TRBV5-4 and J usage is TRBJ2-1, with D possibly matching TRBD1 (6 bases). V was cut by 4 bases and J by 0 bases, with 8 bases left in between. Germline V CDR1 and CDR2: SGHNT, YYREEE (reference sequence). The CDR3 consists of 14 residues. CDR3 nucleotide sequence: TGTGCCAGCAGCCTACAGGGCTCCTACAATGAGCAGTTCTTC. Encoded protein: CASSLQGSYNEQFF.

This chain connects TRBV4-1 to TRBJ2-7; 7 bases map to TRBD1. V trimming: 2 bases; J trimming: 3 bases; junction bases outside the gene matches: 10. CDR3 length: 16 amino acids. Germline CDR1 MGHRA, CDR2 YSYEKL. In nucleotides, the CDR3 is TGCGCCAGCAGCCAACCTACAGGGGTAAAGTTCTACGAGCAGTACTTC. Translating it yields CASSQPTGVKFYEQYF.

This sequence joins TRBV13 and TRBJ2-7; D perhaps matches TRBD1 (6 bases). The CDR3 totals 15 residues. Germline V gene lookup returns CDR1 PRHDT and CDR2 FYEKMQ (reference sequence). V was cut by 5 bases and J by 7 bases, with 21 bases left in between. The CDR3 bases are TGTGCCAGCAGCCAAACCTCCCAAACAGGGTCGGAGCAGTACTTC. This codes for CASSQTSQTGSEQYF.